This entry describes one T cell receptor beta chain. Its antigen is currently unknown. The data belong to a study of siplizumab effects on memory and regulatory T cells. General observations from the study: Memory cells seemed less diverse than naive T cells, which seemed major alloresponse contributors. Tregs proliferating in siplizumab cultures lacked confirmation of their suppressive function.

V was trimmed by 0 bases and J by 2 bases, leaving 10 bases between them. Germline values: CDR1 SSHAT, CDR2 FNYEAQ (reference sequence). This CDR3 has 15 residues. Using immunoSEQ multiplex PCR, the repertoire was profiled, and TCRdb retains in-frame clones only, with some absent. The sample has some 63,000 clones; 95% to 98% are singletons. Sequencing was carried out using naive CD8+ T cells sorted from blood. The TCR comes from a human donor in good health. The V and J genes are TRBV7-7 and TRBJ2-5; D is tentatively TRBD1 or TRBD2 (6 bases each). Here the CDR3 reads CASSLAVGGQETQYF. The CDR3 nucleotides read TGTGCCAGCAGCTTAGCAGTAGGGGGGCAAGAGACCCAGTACTTC.